This T cell receptor beta chain was sequenced during a study of regulatory T cells in long-lasting Graves disease. Both iRepertoire HTBI primers and Arm-PCR of CDR3 regions were used to build the TCR beta libraries. TCRdb analysed the multiplex PCR reads with MiXCR anew, one entry per CDR3 protein. The sample comprises more than 350,000 distinct CDR3 sequences, 15% of which are singletons, and 16% rests with the top ten. Noted time point: newly diagnosed GD, antithyroid drugs for less than 3 months. Researchers made the TCR library from RNA that was extracted from PBMCs. Germline CDR1 and CDR2: DFQATT and SNEGSKA (reference sequence). With V trimmed by 6 bases and J by 5 bases, 6 bases remained unmatched. The CDR3 extends over 13 amino acids. This same sample was also part of a study on T cells in Graves' hyperthyroidism and ophthalmopathy. That publication notes: The HTBI primer set drove a first-round RT-PCR of the TCR CDR3.

The input for sequencing was peripheral blood mononuclear cells (PBMCs), taken at new diagnosis, from a patient treated with antithyroid drugs. The chain is built from TRBV20-1 and TRBJ1-5; 8 bases agree with TRBD1. The TCR sequence derives from a woman younger than 45 with Graves disease. The CDR3 here is CSASTGVDQPQHF. CDR3 coding DNA: TGCAGTGCCTCGACAGGGGTTGATCAGCCCCAGCATTTT.